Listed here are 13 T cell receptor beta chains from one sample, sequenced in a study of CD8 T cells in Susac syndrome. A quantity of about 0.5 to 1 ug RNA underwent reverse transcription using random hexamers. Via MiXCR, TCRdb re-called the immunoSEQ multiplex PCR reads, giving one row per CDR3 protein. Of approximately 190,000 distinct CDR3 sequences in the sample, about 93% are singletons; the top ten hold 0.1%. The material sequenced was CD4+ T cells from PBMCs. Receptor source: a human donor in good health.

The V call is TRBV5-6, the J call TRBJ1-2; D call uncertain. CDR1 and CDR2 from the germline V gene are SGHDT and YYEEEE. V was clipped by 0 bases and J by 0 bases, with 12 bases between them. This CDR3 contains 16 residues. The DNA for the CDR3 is TGTGCCAGCAGCTTGGCTCGGGCCCAAGCTAACTATGGCTACACCTTC. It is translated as CASSLARAQANYGYTF. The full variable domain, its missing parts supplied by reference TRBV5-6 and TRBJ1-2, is DAGVTQSPTHLIKTRGQQVTLRCSPKSGHDTVSWYQQALGQGPQFIFQYYEEEERQRGNFPDRFSGHQFPNYSSELNVNALLLGDSALYLCASSLARAQANYGYTFGSGTRLTVV.

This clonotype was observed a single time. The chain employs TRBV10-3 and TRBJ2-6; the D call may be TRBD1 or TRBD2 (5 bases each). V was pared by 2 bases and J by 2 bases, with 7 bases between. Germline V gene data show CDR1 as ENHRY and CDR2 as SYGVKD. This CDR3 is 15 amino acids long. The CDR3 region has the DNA TGTGCCATCAGTGAGGGGGGAACTGGGGCCAACGTCCTGACTTTC. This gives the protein CAISEGGTGANVLTF.

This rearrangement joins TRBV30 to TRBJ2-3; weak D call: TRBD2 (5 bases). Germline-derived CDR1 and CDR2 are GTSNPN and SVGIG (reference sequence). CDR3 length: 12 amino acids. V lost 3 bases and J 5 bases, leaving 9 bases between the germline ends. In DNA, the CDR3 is TGTGCCTGGAGGCCCGGGGAAGATACGCAGTATTTT. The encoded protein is CAWRPGEDTQYF.

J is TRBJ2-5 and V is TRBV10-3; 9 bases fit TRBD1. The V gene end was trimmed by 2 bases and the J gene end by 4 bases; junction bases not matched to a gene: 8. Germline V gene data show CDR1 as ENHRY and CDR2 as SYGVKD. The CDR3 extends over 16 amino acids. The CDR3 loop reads CAISEGTGKGPETQYF. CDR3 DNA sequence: TGTGCCATCAGTGAGGGGACAGGGAAGGGGCCAGAGACCCAGTACTTC.

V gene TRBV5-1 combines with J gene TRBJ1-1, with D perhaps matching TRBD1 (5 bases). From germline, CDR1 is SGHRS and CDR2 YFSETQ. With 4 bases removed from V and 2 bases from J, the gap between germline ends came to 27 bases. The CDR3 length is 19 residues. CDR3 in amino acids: CASSLAFSSREGRNTEAFF. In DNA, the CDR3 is TGCGCCAGCAGCCTGGCATTTAGCTCGCGAGAGGGGAGAAACACTGAAGCTTTCTTT.

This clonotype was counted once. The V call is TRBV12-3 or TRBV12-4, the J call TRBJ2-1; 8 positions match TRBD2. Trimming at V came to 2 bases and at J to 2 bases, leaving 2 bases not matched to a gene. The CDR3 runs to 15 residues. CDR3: CASSLFGGAYNEQFF. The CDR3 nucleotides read TGTGCCAGCAGTTTATTCGGGGGGGCCTACAATGAGCAGTTCTTC.

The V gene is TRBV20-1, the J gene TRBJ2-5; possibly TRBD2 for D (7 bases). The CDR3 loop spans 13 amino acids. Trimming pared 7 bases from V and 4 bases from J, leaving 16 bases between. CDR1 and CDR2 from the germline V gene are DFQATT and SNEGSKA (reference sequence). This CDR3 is CSGPRGGGETQYF. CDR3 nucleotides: TGCAGTGGCCCCAGGGGCGGGGGAGAGACCCAGTACTTC.

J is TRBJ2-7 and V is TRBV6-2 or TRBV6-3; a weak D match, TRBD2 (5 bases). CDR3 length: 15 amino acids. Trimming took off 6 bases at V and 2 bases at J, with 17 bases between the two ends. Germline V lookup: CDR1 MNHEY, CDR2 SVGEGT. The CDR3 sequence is CASRSPWGDPYEQYV. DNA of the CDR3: TGTGCCAGCAGATCCCCGTGGGGAGATCCCTACGAGCAGTACGTC.

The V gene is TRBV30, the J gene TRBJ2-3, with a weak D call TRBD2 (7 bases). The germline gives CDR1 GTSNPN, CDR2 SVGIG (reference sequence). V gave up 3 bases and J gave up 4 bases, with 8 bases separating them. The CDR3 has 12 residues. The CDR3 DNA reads TGTGCCTGGAGCGGGGGGCCAGATACGCAGTATTTT. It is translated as CAWSGGPDTQYF.

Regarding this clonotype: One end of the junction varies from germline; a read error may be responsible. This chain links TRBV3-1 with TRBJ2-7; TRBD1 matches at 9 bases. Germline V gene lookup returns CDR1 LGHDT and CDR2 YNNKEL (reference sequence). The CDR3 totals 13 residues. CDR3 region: CAGSQDRGDEQYF. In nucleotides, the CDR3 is TGTGCCGGCAGCCAAGACAGGGGGGACGAGCAGTACTTC.

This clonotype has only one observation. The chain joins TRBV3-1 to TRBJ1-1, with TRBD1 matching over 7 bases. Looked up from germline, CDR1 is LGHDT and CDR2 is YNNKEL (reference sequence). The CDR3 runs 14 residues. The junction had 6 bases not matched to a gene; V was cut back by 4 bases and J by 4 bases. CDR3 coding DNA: TGTGCCAGCAGCCCTTTGAACAGGGGCACTGAAGCTTTCTTT. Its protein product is CASSPLNRGTEAFF. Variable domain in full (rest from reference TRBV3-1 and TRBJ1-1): DTAVSQTPKYLVTQMGNDKSIKCEQNLGHDTMYWYKQDSKKFLKIMFSYNNKELIINETVPNRFSPKSPDKAHLNLHINSLELGDSAVYFCASSPLNRGTEAFFGQGTRLTVV.

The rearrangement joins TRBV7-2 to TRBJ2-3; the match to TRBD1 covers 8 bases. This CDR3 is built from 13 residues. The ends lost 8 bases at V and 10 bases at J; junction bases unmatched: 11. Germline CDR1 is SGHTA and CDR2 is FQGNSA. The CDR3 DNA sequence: TGTGCCAGCGGGGGACAGGCGGCCGGGGCGCAGTATTTT. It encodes CASGGQAAGAQYF.

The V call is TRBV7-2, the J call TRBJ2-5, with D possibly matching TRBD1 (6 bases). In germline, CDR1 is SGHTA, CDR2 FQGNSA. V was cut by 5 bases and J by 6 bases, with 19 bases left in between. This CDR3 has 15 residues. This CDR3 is CASSPWADRSQTQYF. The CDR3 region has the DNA TGTGCCAGCAGCCCGTGGGCCGACAGGAGCCAGACCCAGTACTTC.